The 20 T cell receptor beta chains in this list originate from one sample, sequenced in a study of T cells in women clearing cervical HPV infection. The repertoire was sequenced with immunoSEQ multiplex PCR; TCRdb's copy has only in-frame clones and lacks some. This sample's table has about 19,000 clones. The sample comprised blood buffy coat. The source of these receptors is a woman between 18 and 70 years old with a cervical HPV16 infection that either progressed to CIN3+ or cleared (not recorded which).

Regarding this clone: Read data end 3 residues before the CDR3 end; the end is taken from the germline J gene. This rearrangement joins TRBV5-1 to TRBJ2-5; TRBD1 agrees at 9 bases. With V trimmed by 3 bases and J by 4 bases, 7 bases remained unmatched. In germline, CDR1 is SGHRS, CDR2 YFSETQ. The CDR3 covers 15 residues. CDR3: CASSWGQGRPETQYF. The covered CDR3 bases are TGCGCCAGCAGCTGGGGACAGGGACGTCCAGAGACC.

CDR3 bases read: TGCAGTGCCGGAGTACCACTAGCGGGGAGTACAGATACG. It is translated as CSAGVPLAGSTDT. The full CDR3 is CSAGVPLAGSTDTQYF. The chain recombines TRBV20-1 with TRBJ2-3; the match to TRBD2 covers 10 bases. The CDR3 end falls 3 residues outside the read, so it is completed with the germline J gene. Germline V lookup: CDR1 DFQATT, CDR2 SNEGSKA (reference sequence). Losses at the gene ends were 6 bases for V and 3 bases for J; bases not matched to a gene: 12. This CDR3 is built from 16 residues.

Points on this clone: Read data end 3 residues before the CDR3 end; the end is taken from the germline J gene. The chain joins TRBV19 to TRBJ2-3, with D possibly matching TRBD1 (6 bases). Germline values: CDR1 LNHDA, CDR2 SQIVND (reference sequence). The CDR3 runs 15 residues. The DNA read from the CDR3 is TGTGCCAGCCGAGGGGGAAGTAAGGGCCAAGAGACG. Translation: CASRGGSKGQET. The entire CDR3 protein is CASRGGSKGQETQYF.

About this clone itself: Sequencing ends 3 residues short of the CDR3 end; the germline J gene provides the rest. The gene calls are TRBV7-6 and TRBJ2-3; tentatively, D is TRBD1 (5 bases). The length of the CDR3 is 14 residues. Germline lookup yields CDR1 SGHVS and CDR2 FNYEAQ. The sequenced CDR3 bases are TGTGCCAGCAGCTTAGGGGGCCCTCAAGAGACG. It codes for CASSLGGPQET. The whole CDR3 sequence is CASSLGGPQETQYF. The full variable domain, its missing parts supplied by reference TRBV7-6 and TRBJ2-3, is GAGVSQSPRYKVTKRGQDVALRCDPISGHVSLYWYRQALGQGPEFLTYFNYEAQQDKSGLPNDRFSAERPEGSISTLTIQRTEQRDSAMYRCASSLGGPQETQYFGPGTRLTVL.

For this clone: The read gets to within 3 residues of the CDR3 end, and the germline J gene fills in the rest. This sequence joins TRBV4-1 and TRBJ1-2, with 7 bases fitting TRBD1. V shed 0 bases, J shed 0 bases, and the junction held 4 bases outside the gene matches. Germline-derived CDR1 and CDR2 are MGHRA and YSYEKL. The CDR3 is made up of 16 amino acids. The CDR3 loop reads CASSQDQGTANYGYTF. The covered CDR3 bases are TGCGCCAGCAGCCAAGACCAAGGGACAGCTAACTATGGC.

A word on this clone: With the read ending 3 residues before the CDR3 end, the germline J gene is used to fill in that end. The V and J genes are TRBV14 and TRBJ2-2; maybe TRBD1 (6 bases). Germline CDR1 reads SGHDN; CDR2 reads FVKESK. The germline V and J ends were trimmed by 3 bases and 9 bases, with 17 bases remaining between them. The CDR3 spans 15 residues. The sequenced part of the CDR3 DNA is TGTGCCAGCAGCCAGATCTCAGGGGTGTCGAGGGAG. Amino acids: CASSQISGVSRE. In full, the CDR3 is CASSQISGVSRELFF. The variable domain in full, with the rest retrieved from reference TRBV14 and TRBJ2-2, is EAGVTQFPSHSVIEKGQTVTLRCDPISGHDNLYWYRRVMGKEIKFLLHFVKESKQDESGMPNNRFLAERTGGTYSTLKVQPAELEDSGVYFCASSQISGVSRELFFGEGSRLTVL.

As to this clone: The read terminates 3 residues before the CDR3 end, so the remaining end is supplied by the germline J gene. The chain combines TRBV7-9 with TRBJ2-1; D is possibly TRBD1 (6 bases). The V and J ends lost 5 bases and 6 bases respectively, with 14 bases between them. Germline CDR1 is SEHNR and CDR2 is FQNEAQ (reference sequence). This CDR3 comprises 14 residues. The CDR3 DNA, read in part, is TGTGCCAGCAGCCCACTTGGACAGTCCAATGAG. As protein: CASSPLGQSNE. The CDR3, in full, reads CASSPLGQSNEQFF.

Comments on this clone: The read falls 3 residues short of the CDR3 end, and the missing part is taken from the germline J gene. V gene TRBV30 combines with J gene TRBJ2-7, with 12 bases that match TRBD1. The V gene's germline CDR1 is GTSNPN and CDR2 SVGIG (reference sequence). There are 14 residues in the CDR3. J was trimmed by 6 bases and V by 2 bases; bases with no gene match: 5. The covered CDR3 bases are TGTGCCTGGAGTTTTGGGACAGGGGGCGGCGAG. Encoded protein: CAWSFGTGGGE. The whole CDR3 region reads CAWSFGTGGGEQYF.

Turning to this clone: The sequenced fragment ends 3 residues before the CDR3 boundary, so the rest is inferred from the germline J gene. This chain connects TRBV11-2 to TRBJ2-1, with 7 positions matching TRBD2. The germline V gene has CDR1 SGHAT and CDR2 FQNNGV. This CDR3 contains 14 residues. V dropped 5 bases and J dropped 7; count of bases not matched to a gene: 8. CDR3 bases read: TGTGCCAGCAGCCCAGTGCTAGCGGTTAATGAG. Amino acids: CASSPVLAVNE. From start to end, the CDR3 is CASSPVLAVNEQFF.

On this clone: The read stops 3 residues short of the end of the CDR3; the missing end is completed from the germline J gene. The V call is TRBV18, the J call TRBJ1-4; TRBD1 matches 9 bases. The germline V gene has CDR1 KGHSH and CDR2 LQKENI. The CDR3 length is 15 residues. Trimming removed 6 bases from V and 10 bases from J; junction bases left unmatched: 12. This CDR3 reads CASSQPGQGLGKLFF. Incomplete CDR3 DNA: TGTGCCAGCTCCCAACCGGGACAGGGTCTCGGAAAA.

Comments on this clone: The read terminates 3 residues ahead of where the CDR3 ends, so the germline J gene completes it. V and J are TRBV7-6 and TRBJ1-2, with 10 bases identical to TRBD1. CDR3 length: 15 amino acids. Germline-derived CDR1 and CDR2 are SGHVS and FNYEAQ. CDR3 DNA (partial): TGTGCCAGCAGCTTAGGAGGGGGACAGGGGTACGAC. It yields the protein CASSLGGGQGYD. The CDR3 as a whole reads CASSLGGGQGYDYTF.

The sequenced CDR3 bases are TGTGCCAGCAGTACGACTAGACAACAAGAGACG. This encodes CASSTTRQQET. The whole CDR3 reads CASSTTRQQETQYF. The rearrangement links TRBV2 to TRBJ2-3; a weak D match, TRBD2 (6 bases). The observed sequence ends 3 residues before the CDR3 terminus, with the missing tail filled in from the germline J gene. Germline lookup yields CDR1 SNHLY and CDR2 FYNNEI. This CDR3 is built from 14 residues.

Note on this clone: Read sequence stops 3 residues before the CDR3 end, and the germline J gene provides the missing end. The chain links TRBV19 to TRBJ2-2; no reliable D call. The CDR3 loop spans 15 amino acids. Germline V gene sequence: CDR1 LNHDA, CDR2 SQIVND (reference sequence). CDR3: CASSPTEVEKEKLFF. The covered CDR3 bases are TGTGCCAGTAGTCCCACAGAGGTTGAGAAGGAAAAG.

On this clone: Sequencing ends 3 residues short of the CDR3 end; the germline J gene provides the rest. The rearrangement links TRBV20-1 to TRBJ2-1; no definite D call. Per the germline V gene, CDR1 is DFQATT and CDR2 is SNEGSKA (reference sequence). This CDR3 comprises 12 residues. Trimming took off 0 bases at V and 8 bases at J, with 8 bases between the two ends. CDR3: CSARDLGDEQFF. The CDR3 bases that were read are TGCAGTGCTAGAGATCTGGGCGATGAG.

To note about this clone: The DNA ends 3 residues before the CDR3 does, and the rest of the CDR3 is filled in from the germline J gene. The sample carries other DNA sequences with the same CDR3. The chain employs TRBV18 and TRBJ1-1; D is unclear. The germline gives CDR1 KGHSH, CDR2 LQKENI. This CDR3 spans 17 amino acids. CDR3 bases read: TGTGCCAGCTCACCACCCCCAACTAGCGGGCCCCAAGAGACA. Its translation is CASSPPPTSGPQET. The whole CDR3 region reads CASSPPPTSGPQETAFF.

Details on this clone: With the read ending 3 residues before the CDR3 end, the germline J gene is used to fill in that end. This rearrangement joins TRBV7-2 to TRBJ2-5, with 7 bases fitting TRBD1. CDR3 length: 13 amino acids. The J segment lost 5 bases and the V segment lost 3 bases, leaving 3 bases of the junction unmatched. Germline assignment: CDR1 SGHTA and CDR2 FQGNSA. This CDR3 is CASSLGRGETQYF. The covered CDR3 bases are TGTGCCAGCAGCTTGGGCAGGGGGGAGACC.

Notes on this clone: With the read ending 3 residues before the CDR3 end, the germline J gene is used to fill in that end. The rearrangement joins TRBV5-1 to TRBJ1-6; D remains ambiguous. Germline loops: CDR1 SGHRS, CDR2 YFSETQ. The V and J ends lost 0 bases and 10 bases respectively, with 14 bases between them. The CDR3 is 15 amino acids. The DNA read from the CDR3 is TGCGCCAGCAGCTTGGATGGCAGAGAACAATCACCC. This codes for CASSLDGREQSP. The whole CDR3 sequence is CASSLDGREQSPLHF.

This clone is called medium-sized based on its frequency. The read terminates 3 residues ahead of where the CDR3 ends, so the germline J gene completes it. This rearrangement joins TRBV6-2 or TRBV6-3 to TRBJ1-1; D is uncertain. CDR3 length: 12 residues. The V and J ends lost 5 bases and 3 bases respectively, with 7 bases between them. Germline CDR1 reads MNHEY; CDR2 reads SVGEGT. This CDR3 is CASSPGYTEAFF. Partial CDR3 DNA: TGTGCCAGCAGTCCGGGGTACACTGAA.

A remark on this clone: The read is 3 residues too short to cover the CDR3 end, so that end is filled in from the germline J gene. The chain couples TRBV2 to TRBJ2-3, with a tentative D call TRBD2 (6 bases). Germline lookup yields CDR1 SNHLY and CDR2 FYNNEI. The ends were cut back, 2 bases at V and 1 base at J, with 16 bases in the middle. The CDR3 is 17 amino acids. The part of the CDR3 DNA that was read is TGTGCCAGCAGTGAAATGTCGGCAGGGACTCGCACAGATACG. Amino acids: CASSEMSAGTRTDT. The entire CDR3 sequence reads CASSEMSAGTRTDTQYF.

Comment on this clone: The observed sequence ends 3 residues before the CDR3 terminus, with the missing tail filled in from the germline J gene. The J gene is TRBJ1-1, the V gene TRBV14; 7 nucleotides agree with TRBD1. The CDR3 runs 14 residues. V was clipped by 6 bases and J by 5 bases; unmatched bases: 9. Germline V gives CDR1 SGHDN, CDR2 FVKESK. The covered CDR3 bases are TGTGCCAGCAGTCTAAACCCACAGGGGACTGAA. Its translation: CASSLNPQGTE. In full, the CDR3 is CASSLNPQGTEAFF.